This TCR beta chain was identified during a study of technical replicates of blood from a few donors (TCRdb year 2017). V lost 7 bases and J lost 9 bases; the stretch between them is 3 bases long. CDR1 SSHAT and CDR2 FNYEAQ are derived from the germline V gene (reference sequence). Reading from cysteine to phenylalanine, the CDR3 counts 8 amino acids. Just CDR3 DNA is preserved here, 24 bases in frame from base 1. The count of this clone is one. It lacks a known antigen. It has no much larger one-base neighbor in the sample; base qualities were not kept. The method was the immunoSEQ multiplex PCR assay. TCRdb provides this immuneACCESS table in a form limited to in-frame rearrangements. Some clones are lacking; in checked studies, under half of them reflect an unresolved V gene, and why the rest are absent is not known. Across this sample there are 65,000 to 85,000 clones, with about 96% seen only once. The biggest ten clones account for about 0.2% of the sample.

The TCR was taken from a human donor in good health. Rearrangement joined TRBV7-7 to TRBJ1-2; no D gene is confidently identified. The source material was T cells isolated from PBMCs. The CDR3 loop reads CASTRYTF. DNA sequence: TGTGCCAGCACTCGCTACACCTTC.